The present TCR beta chain was sequenced within a study of CD8+ T cells in alopecia areata. The treatment denotes: oral pan-JAK inhibitor, 5-10 mg twice daily. The study team obtained lesional scalp punch biopsies and peripheral blood from alopecia areata patients. Study conclusions and caveats: Patients shared TCRs less clearly than mice did, possibly for HLA-related reasons. Tissue-resident alphabeta T cells belonging to normal skin likewise get sequenced within scalp specimens.

Concerning this clone itself: The antigen is undetermined.

Extraction and reverse transcription of RNA yielded cDNA as the sequencing template. Some clones are missing from TCRdb's copy, which holds only in-frame ones; the method was immunoSEQ multiplex PCR. Of more than 200,000 clones in the sample, 43% were seen once. The CDR3 runs 14 residues. With V trimmed by 4 bases and J by 4 bases, 5 bases remained unmatched. Germline assignment: CDR1 SGDLS and CDR2 YYNGEE. The sample here was CD4+ T cells sorted from blood, taken at roughly week 36, from a patient treated with tofacitinib. V and J are TRBV9 and TRBJ1-1; 9 bases agree with TRBD1. The receptor comes from a human donor with alopecia areata. The CDR3 DNA reads as TGTGCCAGCAGCACCTCGGACAGGGGCACTGAAGCTTTCTTT. Translation: CASSTSDRGTEAFF. The entire variable domain, with the rest obtained from reference TRBV9 and TRBJ1-1, is as follows: DSGVTQTPKHLITATGQRVTLRCSPRSGDLSVYWYQQSLDQGLQFLIQYYNGEERAKGNILERFSAQQFPDLHSELNLSSLELGDSALYFCASSTSDRGTEAFFGQGTRLTVV.